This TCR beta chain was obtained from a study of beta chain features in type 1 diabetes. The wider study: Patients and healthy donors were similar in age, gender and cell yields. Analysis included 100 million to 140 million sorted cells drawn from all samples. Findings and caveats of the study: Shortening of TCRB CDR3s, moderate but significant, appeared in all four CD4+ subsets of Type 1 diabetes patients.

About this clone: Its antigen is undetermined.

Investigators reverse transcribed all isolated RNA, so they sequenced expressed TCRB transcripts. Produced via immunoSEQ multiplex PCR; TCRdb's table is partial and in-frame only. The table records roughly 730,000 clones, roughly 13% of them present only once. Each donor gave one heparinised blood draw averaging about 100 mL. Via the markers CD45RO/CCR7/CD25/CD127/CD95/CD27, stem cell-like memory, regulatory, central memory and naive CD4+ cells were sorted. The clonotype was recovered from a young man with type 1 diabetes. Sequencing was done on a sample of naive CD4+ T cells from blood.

CDR3 sequence: CASSLGDGQPQHF. DNA of the CDR3: TGTGCCAGCAGCCTGGGGGATGGACAGCCCCAGCATTTT. The rearrangement joins TRBV7-9 to TRBJ1-5; D is possibly TRBD1 (5 bases). Germline CDR1 is SEHNR and CDR2 is FQNEAQ (reference sequence). V was pared by 5 bases and J by 7 bases, with 12 bases between. This CDR3 has 13 amino acids.